These T cell receptor beta chains were read from a single sample in a study of cytotoxic CD8 clonotypes in ibrutinib-treated CLL. Assay: immunoSEQ multiplex PCR; the TCRdb copy retains only in-frame clones and omits some. The sample consists of about 150,000 clones, 79% of them appearing once. The input for sequencing was PBMCs, taken after 12 months of ibrutinib treatment. Receptors originate from a human donor with chronic lymphocytic leukemia. Both conserved end residues are part of each CDR3. D genes are given only for firm matches. Size is stated for part of the rows, as once, few or many counts, or as a class when the clone is expanded.

j_gene | v_gene | d_gene | abundance | CDR3aa | CDR3nt
TRBJ2-1 | TRBV9 | TRBD2 | once | CASSVDQAGDGEQFF | TGTGCCAGCAGCGTAGATCAAGCGGGAGATGGTGAGCAGTTCTTC
TRBJ1-1 | TRBV6-6 | - | - | CASHYTRGLTTEAFF | TGTGCCAGCCACTACACACGGGGGCTCACAACTGAAGCTTTCTTT
TRBJ1-5 | TRBV14 | - | - | CASSPRGYNQPQHF | TGTGCCAGCAGCCCCAGGGGATACAATCAGCCCCAGCATTTT
TRBJ1-4 | TRBV30 | - | - | CAWSVQGVQEKLFF | TGTGCCTGGAGTGTACAGGGAGTCCAGGAAAAACTGTTTTTT
TRBJ2-1 | TRBV10-2 | TRBD2 | - | CASSESASGWGDEQFF | TGCGCCAGCAGTGAGTCGGCTAGCGGGTGGGGGGATGAGCAGTTCTTC
TRBJ2-7 | TRBV19 | TRBD1 | - | CASSDRDRLYEQYF | TGTGCCAGTAGCGACAGGGACAGGTTATACGAGCAGTACTTC
TRBJ1-5 | TRBV30 | - | - | CAWSVMQGPRQPQHF | TGTGCCTGGAGTGTCATGCAGGGGCCACGGCAGCCCCAGCATTTT
TRBJ2-7 | TRBV10-3 | - | - | CAISEGGNAVF | TGTGCCATCAGTGAGGGCGGAAACGCCGTCTTC
TRBJ1-3 | TRBV27 | - | - | CASSPWSRLTAGNTIYF | TGTGCCAGCAGTCCGTGGAGCAGACTGACAGCTGGAAACACCATATATTTT
TRBJ1-1 | TRBV19 | - | - | CASSIWRARSRNTEAFF | TGTGCCAGTAGTATATGGAGGGCGCGTAGTCGAAACACTGAAGCTTTCTTT
TRBJ2-1 | TRBV27 | - | - | CASSLVSYNEQFF | TGTGCCAGCAGTTTAGTCTCCTACAATGAGCAGTTCTTC
TRBJ2-2 | TRBV5-6 | - | - | CASSLPQGYTGELFF | TGTGCCAGCAGCTTGCCCCAGGGGTACACCGGGGAGCTGTTTTTT